Presented here are 20 T cell receptor beta chains from one specimen sequenced in a study of breast tumors, draining lymph nodes, adjacent tissues. From the multiplex PCR reads, TCRdb called clonotypes with MiXCR, one entry per CDR3 protein. The sample consists of roughly 14,000 distinct CDR3 sequences, 50% to 70% of them appearing once. The sample taken for sequencing was tumor-adjacent breast tissue. The receptor set was obtained from a female donor with breast cancer. Some clones in this sample may be carry-over from other donors' samples.

The V gene is TRBV12-3 or TRBV12-4, the J gene TRBJ2-7; 8 bases are shared with TRBD1. The trim removed 5 bases at V and 0 bases at J, leaving 6 bases unmatched. The CDR3 runs 15 residues. The CDR3 is CASSPRDRTSYEQYF. As DNA, the CDR3 is TGTGCCAGCAGTCCCCGGGACAGGACCTCCTACGAGCAGTACTTC.

The chain couples TRBV11-2 to TRBJ2-3; D gene ambiguous. The CDR3 is 14 residues long. CDR1 and CDR2 from the germline V gene are SGHAT and FQNNGV. V shed 4 bases and J shed 3 bases, with 11 bases lying between them. The CDR3 nucleotides are TGTGCCAGCAGCTCCCTTAGGGCGACAGATACGCAGTATTTT. Translation: CASSSLRATDTQYF.

The chain joins TRBV20-1 to TRBJ1-6; TRBD1 might be the D (6 bases). V was shortened by 6 bases and J by 7 bases, with 13 bases between the two germline ends. The germline CDR1 and CDR2 sequences are DFQATT and SNEGSKA (reference sequence). There are 13 residues in the CDR3. CDR3 region: CSAAGHLNSPLHF. Written as DNA, the CDR3 is TGCAGTGCCGCGGGACACTTAAATTCACCCCTCCACTTT.

J is TRBJ2-7 and V is TRBV20-1; tentatively, D is TRBD1 (6 bases). Germline assignment: CDR1 DFQATT and CDR2 SNEGSKA (reference sequence). There are 14 residues in the CDR3. Between the trimmed V and J ends, which lost 5 bases and 1 base, there was a span of 15 bases. The CDR3 nucleotides read TGCAGTGCTGCCGGACAGACCCTTTCCTACGAGCAGTACTTC. Translation: CSAAGQTLSYEQYF.

The rearrangement uses TRBV19 and TRBJ1-2, with a weak D call TRBD1 (5 bases). Per the germline V gene, CDR1 is LNHDA and CDR2 is SQIVND (reference sequence). This CDR3 is built from 13 residues. V lost 6 bases and J lost 7, with 15 bases in between. The CDR3 is CASSGGRAGGYTF. For the CDR3, the DNA is TGTGCCAGTAGCGGAGGCAGGGCTGGTGGCTACACCTTC.

The V call is TRBV7-8, the J call TRBJ2-2; D is unclear. This CDR3 has 15 residues. Germline V CDR1 and CDR2: SGHVS, FQNEAQ. Trimming shortened V by 5 bases and J by 0 bases, and 10 bases separated the two germline ends. CDR3 residues: CASSVGRSNTGELFF. Here the CDR3 DNA reads TGTGCCAGCAGCGTAGGACGATCGAACACCGGGGAGCTGTTTTTT.

This sequence joins TRBV7-9 and TRBJ1-5; D unclear. The CDR3 has 15 residues. Germline V CDR1 and CDR2: SEHNR, FQNEAQ (reference sequence). Between the trimmed V and J ends, which lost 5 bases and 2 bases, there was a span of 13 bases. CDR3 region: CASSPGGDGNQPQHF. The CDR3 DNA follows: TGTGCCAGCAGCCCTGGCGGGGATGGCAATCAGCCCCAGCATTTT.

V and J are TRBV20-1 and TRBJ1-3; no firm D call. CDR1 DFQATT and CDR2 SNEGSKA come from the germline V gene (reference sequence). V was pared by 1 base and J by 7 bases, with 8 bases between. CDR3 size: 12 residues. DNA of the CDR3: TGCAGTGCTAGAGTGGGAGGGAACACCATATATTTT. This translates into CSARVGGNTIYF.

Relative to its sample, this clonotype is medium-sized. This sequence joins TRBV20-1 and TRBJ2-3, with D maybe TRBD2 (6 bases). Looked up from germline, CDR1 is DFQATT and CDR2 is SNEGSKA (reference sequence). The CDR3 covers 15 residues. V lost 0 bases and J lost 5, with 15 bases in between. The CDR3 sequence: CSARDGTSGVDTQYF. CDR3 coding DNA: TGCAGTGCTAGAGATGGAACCTCGGGGGTAGATACGCAGTATTTT.

The rearrangement links TRBV11-2 to TRBJ2-3; D ambiguous. The CDR3 is made up of 19 amino acids. Trimming pared 1 base from V and 0 bases from J, leaving 20 bases between. Germline V CDR1 and CDR2: SGHAT, FQNNGV. CDR3 nucleotide sequence: TGTGCCAGCAGCTTAGGGATAAGGGCGAGGATTGCGAGCACAGATACGCAGTATTTT. Translation gives CASSLGIRARIASTDTQYF. The variable domain in full, with the rest retrieved from reference TRBV11-2 and TRBJ2-3, is EAGVAQSPRYKIIEKRQSVAFWCNPISGHATLYWYQQILGQGPKLLIQFQNNGVVDDSQLPKDRFSAERLKGVDSTLKIQPAKLEDSAVYLCASSLGIRARIASTDTQYFGPGTRLTVL.

This clonotype was recorded only once. The CDR3 region has the DNA TGTGCCAGTAGTATATGGCTAGCGGGCACAGATACGCAGTATTTT. This codes for CASSIWLAGTDTQYF. The J gene is TRBJ2-3, the V gene TRBV19, with 7 bases lining up with TRBD2. V shed 2 bases and J 1 base; nucleotides not matched to a gene: 3. In germline, CDR1 is LNHDA, CDR2 SQIVND (reference sequence). The CDR3 is 15 amino acids.

The chain combines TRBV4-1 with TRBJ1-6, with no clear D. Trimming shortened V by 0 bases and J by 10 bases, and 10 bases separated the two germline ends. CDR1 MGHRA and CDR2 YSYEKL come from the germline V gene. The CDR3 covers 14 residues. The CDR3 bases are TGCGCCAGCAGCCAAGATTTTGGGAAATCACCCCTCCACTTT. Amino acid sequence: CASSQDFGKSPLHF.

This clonotype has more than one count but fewer than ten. The chain is built from TRBV11-2 and TRBJ2-5; D not certain. The CDR3 is made up of 12 amino acids. Deletions cut 5 bases from V and 5 bases from J, with 9 bases between. Germline V gene data show CDR1 as SGHAT and CDR2 as FQNNGV. The CDR3 loop reads CASSLGVETQYF. The CDR3 bases are TGTGCCAGCAGCCTTGGCGTGGAGACCCAGTACTTC.

The CDR3 region is CSVALAGLDEQYF. The CDR3 nucleotides are TGCAGCGTTGCTCTAGCGGGACTGGACGAGCAGTACTTC. This chain joins TRBV29-1 and TRBJ2-7; 9 nucleotides match TRBD2. Germline CDR1 SQVTM, CDR2 ANQGSEA. V lost 4 bases, J lost 5 bases, and 6 bases stayed unmatched. This CDR3 is 13 amino acids long.

This chain uses TRBV2 with TRBJ1-3; maybe TRBD1 (5 bases). Trimming shortened V by 2 bases and J by 4 bases, and 15 bases separated the two germline ends. This CDR3 has 16 residues. Germline CDR1 reads SNHLY; CDR2 reads FYNNEI. This chain's CDR3 is CASSERPPGSGNTIYF. In nucleotides, the CDR3 is TGTGCCAGCAGTGAACGGCCCCCAGGGTCCGGAAACACCATATATTTT.

This clonotype appeared a single time. The genes are TRBV12-5 and TRBJ2-3, with a tentative D call TRBD2 (6 bases). Germline values: CDR1 LGHNT, CDR2 FRNRAP. The V end lost 5 bases, the J end lost 10 bases, and 16 bases lay between the germline ends. The CDR3 length is 13 residues. The CDR3 DNA follows: TGTGCTAGTGGTACGGGAGCCGGGACTTCGCAGTATTTT. This sequence encodes CASGTGAGTSQYF. Based on the CDR3 plus reference TRBV12-5 and TRBJ2-3, the full variable domain is DARVTQTPRHKVTEMGQEVTMRCQPILGHNTVFWYRQTMMQGLELLAYFRNRAPLDDSGMPKDRFSAEMPDATLATLKIQPSEPRDSAVYFCASGTGAGTSQYFGPGTRLTVL.

By frequency in the sample, this clonotype is medium-sized. The chain uses TRBV7-2 and TRBJ2-1; D not certain. The germline V and J ends were trimmed by 0 bases and 2 bases, with 8 bases remaining between them. The CDR3 has 15 residues. CDR1 and CDR2 from the germline V gene are SGHTA and FQGNSA. CDR3 residues: CASSLAIGAYNEQFF. As DNA, the CDR3 is TGTGCCAGCAGCTTAGCGATCGGAGCCTACAATGAGCAGTTCTTC.

This clonotype appeared many times. The chain is built from TRBV9 and TRBJ2-1; D might be TRBD1 (5 bases). The germline V gene has CDR1 SGDLS and CDR2 YYNGEE. V was pared by 4 bases and J by 3 bases, with 14 bases between. CDR3 size: 15 residues. The CDR3 is CASSRTSKVYNEQFF. DNA of the CDR3: TGTGCCAGCAGCCGGACATCTAAGGTCTACAATGAGCAGTTCTTC.

This clonotype has ten or more counts. The chain recombines TRBV28 with TRBJ2-2; 9 bases are shared with TRBD1. CDR1 and CDR2 (germline): MDHEN, SYDVKM. The length of the CDR3 is 15 residues. Trimming took 6 bases from V and 7 from J; bases not matched to a gene: 9. The chain's CDR3 is CASSRTGGKNGELFF. For the CDR3, the DNA is TGTGCCAGCAGCAGAACAGGGGGCAAGAACGGGGAGCTGTTTTTT.

As regards this clonotype: Being one base from a much bigger clone, this may be a read error. The conserved closing phenylalanine or tryptophan is absent in this CDR3, likely reflecting a read error. This chain uses TRBV7-8 with TRBJ1-1; TRBD1 might be the D (6 bases). Germline assignment: CDR1 SGHVS and CDR2 FQNEAQ. This CDR3 region has 14 residues. Trimming left V 5 bases short and J 4 bases short, with 14 bases between. This CDR3 is CASSTTRGATEAFL. Written as DNA, the CDR3 is TGTGCCAGCAGCACAACCAGGGGTGCCACTGAAGCTTTCCTT.